This passage covers 32 T cell receptor beta chains from one sample sequenced in a study of T cell clonality in common variable immunodeficiency. Only in-frame clones appear in the TCRdb table, and some are missing; sequencing was by immunoSEQ multiplex PCR. The sample yields about 52,000 clones, without any singletons. The source material was peripheral blood mononuclear cells. Receptors were obtained from a person aged 18 to 75 in good health.

A few counts support this clone. The CDR3 end is not reached by the read, which stops 3 residues before it; the germline J gene fills it in. This chain joins TRBV19 and TRBJ1-2; D might be TRBD1 (5 bases). CDR3 length: 14 amino acids. Trimming removed 6 bases at V and 6 bases at J, with 17 bases between. From germline, CDR1 is LNHDA and CDR2 SQIVND (reference sequence). CDR3 residues: CASSSGRVGNGYTF. CDR3 bases read: TGTGCCAGTAGCTCCGGCAGGGTCGGAAATGGC.

To note about this clone: The CDR3 extends 3 residues past the end of the read, so its final part is completed from the germline J gene. The chain joins TRBV7-6 to TRBJ1-1; D is unclear. This CDR3 spans 15 amino acids. Looked up from germline, CDR1 is SGHVS and CDR2 is FNYEAQ. CDR3 residues: CASSSLPLLDSEAFF. The sequenced part of the CDR3 DNA is TGTGCCAGCAGCTCTTTACCCCTTTTGGATAGCGAA.

This clone was counted at least ten times. Read data end 3 residues before the CDR3 end; the end is taken from the germline J gene. This rearrangement joins TRBV20-1 to TRBJ1-5, with a tentative D call TRBD1 (5 bases). CDR3 length: 15 amino acids. The germline V and J ends were trimmed by 1 base and 2 bases, with 12 bases remaining between them. CDR1 and CDR2 from the germline V gene are DFQATT and SNEGSKA (reference sequence). CDR3 in amino acids: CSARVGGSGNQPQHF. Incomplete CDR3 DNA: TGCAGTGCTAGAGTGGGGGGGTCCGGCAATCAGCCC.

This clone was detected ten times or more. Sequencing ends 3 residues short of the CDR3 end; the germline J gene provides the rest. The V call is TRBV30, the J call TRBJ1-4; D unresolved. The CDR3 has 12 amino acids. Germline CDR1 is GTSNPN and CDR2 is SVGIG (reference sequence). The V end lost 1 base, the J end lost 8 bases, and 8 bases lay between the germline ends. The sequenced CDR3 bases are TGTGCCTGGAGTGACCTAGGCGAAAAA. Protein product: CAWSDLGEK. The full CDR3 is CAWSDLGEKLFF.

This clone was counted many times. Coverage ceases 3 residues before the CDR3 finishes, and the germline J gene fills in the end. The chain combines TRBV20-1 with TRBJ2-3; no clear D gene. This CDR3 has 15 amino acids. Germline V CDR1 and CDR2: DFQATT, SNEGSKA (reference sequence). V lost 4 bases to trimming and J lost 2 bases, with 16 bases between them. The CDR3 here is CSATPDIPNTDTQYF. The part of the CDR3 DNA that was read is TGCAGTGCTACGCCAGACATACCTAACACAGATACG.

In this sample, this clone turned up many times. With the read ending 3 residues before the CDR3 end, the germline J gene is used to fill in that end. The rearrangement links TRBV20-1 to TRBJ1-2; TRBD1 might be the D (5 bases). This CDR3 region has 12 residues. V lost 1 base to trimming and J lost 4 bases, with 7 bases between them. Germline V CDR1 and CDR2: DFQATT, SNEGSKA (reference sequence). CDR3 DNA (partial): TGCAGTGCTAGAGTCCAGGGCTATGGC. It encodes CSARVQGYG. The whole CDR3 region reads CSARVQGYGYTF.

This clone was seen repeatedly, ten times or more. Sequencing ends 3 residues short of the CDR3 end; the germline J gene provides the rest. The V and J genes are TRBV20-1 and TRBJ2-5; 7 bases align to TRBD1. This CDR3 contains 13 residues. Germline values: CDR1 DFQATT, CDR2 SNEGSKA (reference sequence). V gave up 5 bases and J gave up 4 bases; unmatched junction bases: 7. CDR3 protein: CSAETTGAETQYF. The sequenced CDR3 bases are TGCAGTGCTGAGACTACAGGGGCAGAGACC.

There are a few counts of this clone. The missing CDR3 end, 3 residues past where the read stops, is filled in from the germline J gene. The V and J genes are TRBV19 and TRBJ2-4, with D possibly TRBD2 on 6 matching bases. Trimming cost V 4 bases and J 6 bases, with 19 bases left between them. This CDR3 spans 16 amino acids. CDR1 LNHDA and CDR2 SQIVND come from the germline V gene (reference sequence). CDR3 bases read: TGTGCCAGTAGTACTTTGGGACTCCCCCCGGGAAACATT. This translates into CASSTLGLPPGNI. The whole CDR3 is CASSTLGLPPGNIQYF. The full variable domain, its missing parts supplied by reference TRBV19 and TRBJ2-4, is DGGITQSPKYLFRKEGQNVTLSCEQNLNHDAMYWYRQDPGQGLRLIYYSQIVNDFQKGDIAEGYSVSREKKESFPLTVTSAQKNPTAFYLCASSTLGLPPGNIQYFGAGTRLSVL.

This clone was observed many times. The read is 3 residues too short to cover the CDR3 end, so that end is filled in from the germline J gene. The rearrangement uses TRBV4-2 and TRBJ2-3; TRBD2 agrees at 9 bases. Looked up from germline, CDR1 is LGHNA and CDR2 is YNFKEQ. CDR3 size: 15 residues. CDR3: CASSQERGGQETQYF. CDR3 DNA, as far as it was read: TGTGCCAGCAGCCAAGAGCGGGGGGGCCAAGAGACG.

Of note for this clone: An end of the junction does not agree with germline; a read error may underlie this. The CDR3 extends 3 residues past the end of the read, so its final part is completed from the germline J gene. The gene calls are TRBV20-1 and TRBJ1-3, with D perhaps matching TRBD1 (5 bases). CDR1 DFQATT and CDR2 SNEGSKA come from the germline V gene (reference sequence). There are 15 residues in the CDR3. The CDR3 region is CSARDKGRVTDTIYF. The sequenced part of the CDR3 DNA is TGCAGTGCTAGAGATAAAGGGAGGGTGACGGACACG.

Concerning this clone itself: The read comes to an end 3 residues before the CDR3 does, leaving the germline J gene to fill in the end. The J gene is TRBJ2-4, the V gene TRBV19; 8 positions agree with TRBD1. The CDR3 loop spans 18 amino acids. The V gene's germline CDR1 is LNHDA and CDR2 SQIVND (reference sequence). This chain's CDR3 is CASSISPRGLTEDYGQYF. CDR3 DNA (partial): TGTGCCAGTAGTATATCACCCAGGGGGCTCACCGAGGACTATGGT.

This clone was recorded many times. The read terminates 3 residues before the CDR3 end, so the remaining end is supplied by the germline J gene. The gene calls are TRBV18 and TRBJ2-7, with TRBD1 identical over 9 bases. CDR1 is KGHSH, CDR2 LQKENI, per germline. This CDR3 region has 14 residues. V was pared by 5 bases and J by 3 bases, with 5 bases of the junction left unmatched. The CDR3 loop is CASSEGTGYYEQYF. CDR3 DNA (partial): TGTGCCAGCTCAGAAGGGACAGGGTACTACGAG.

This clone was counted ten times or more. The CDR3 end falls 3 residues outside the read, so it is completed with the germline J gene. This chain links TRBV7-9 with TRBJ2-7; D is perhaps TRBD1 (6 bases). V lost 10 bases and J lost 0, with 16 bases in between. CDR1 is SEHNR and CDR2 is FQNEAQ in the germline V gene (reference sequence). The CDR3 sequence is 14 residues long. Here the CDR3 reads CAITQGTSSYEQYF. CDR3 DNA, as far as it was read: TGTGCCATCACCCAGGGGACCAGCTCCTACGAG. Full variable domain (missing parts from reference TRBV7-9 and TRBJ2-7): DTGVSQNPRHKITKRGQNVTFRCDPISEHNRLYWYRQTLGQGPEFLTYFQNEAQLEKSRLLSDRFSAERPKGSFSTLEIQRTEQGDSAMYLCAITQGTSSYEQYFGPGTRLTVT.

This clone was recorded many times. This chain's CDR3 is CASSYIGAGYSNQPQHF. The part of the CDR3 DNA that was read is TGTGCCAGCAGTTACATAGGGGCCGGATATAGCAATCAGCCC. J is TRBJ1-5 and V is TRBV6-2 or TRBV6-3, with TRBD1 as a possible D gene (5 bases). Coverage ceases 3 residues before the CDR3 finishes, and the germline J gene fills in the end. The germline gives CDR1 MNHEY, CDR2 SVGEGT. With 2 bases removed from V and 0 bases from J, the gap between germline ends came to 14 bases. There are 17 residues in the CDR3.

This clone has a count of ten or more. The read stops 3 residues short of the end of the CDR3; the missing end is completed from the germline J gene. The chain has TRBV19 and TRBJ1-1; a weak D match, TRBD1 (5 bases). The V and J ends lost 7 bases and 4 bases respectively, with 13 bases between them. The germline V gene has CDR1 LNHDA and CDR2 SQIVND (reference sequence). The CDR3 sequence is 13 residues long. The CDR3 sequence is CASTLGGITEAFF. CDR3 DNA, as far as it was read: TGTGCCAGTACGCTTGGGGGGATCACTGAA. Full variable domain (missing parts from reference TRBV19 and TRBJ1-1): DGGITQSPKYLFRKEGQNVTLSCEQNLNHDAMYWYRQDPGQGLRLIYYSQIVNDFQKGDIAEGYSVSREKKESFPLTVTSAQKNPTAFYLCASTLGGITEAFFGQGTRLTVV.

Points on this clone: The read ends 3 residues shy of where the CDR3 ends; the end is completed using the germline J gene. The chain couples TRBV2 to TRBJ2-7; TRBD2 agrees at 12 bases. The V and J ends lost 6 bases and 1 base, in that order; junction bases with no gene match: 7. In germline, CDR1 is SNHLY, CDR2 FYNNEI. The CDR3 extends over 16 amino acids. The CDR3 loop reads CASRQIGLAGSYEQYF. The covered CDR3 bases are TGTGCCAGCAGACAAATCGGACTAGCGGGGTCCTACGAG.

As for this clone: The CDR3 end lies 3 residues beyond the end of the read and is filled in from the germline J gene. The chain couples TRBV19 to TRBJ1-1; TRBD1 aligns across 10 bases. Germline V gives CDR1 LNHDA, CDR2 SQIVND (reference sequence). The trim removed 6 bases at V and 5 bases at J, leaving 9 bases unmatched. CDR3 length: 15 residues. The CDR3 sequence: CASRPVGTGATEAFF. The CDR3 bases that were read are TGTGCCAGTAGACCAGTTGGGACAGGGGCTACTGAA. The whole variable domain, filled in from reference TRBV19 and TRBJ1-1, reads DGGITQSPKYLFRKEGQNVTLSCEQNLNHDAMYWYRQDPGQGLRLIYYSQIVNDFQKGDIAEGYSVSREKKESFPLTVTSAQKNPTAFYLCASRPVGTGATEAFFGQGTRLTVV.

In this sample, this clone turned up many times. With the read ending 3 residues before the CDR3 end, the germline J gene is used to fill in that end. The gene calls are TRBV7-2 and TRBJ2-7, with D maybe TRBD1 (5 bases). The CDR3 is 15 residues long. Trimming took off 3 bases at V and 2 bases at J, with 14 bases between the two ends. CDR1 is SGHTA, CDR2 FQGNSA, per germline. CDR3 DNA, as far as it was read: TGTGCCAGCAGCTTGTCAGCCAGGGCCACCTACGAG. Residues: CASSLSARATYE. The full CDR3 is CASSLSARATYEQYF.

This clone appeared many times. Coverage ceases 3 residues before the CDR3 finishes, and the germline J gene fills in the end. This chain uses TRBV12-5 with TRBJ2-3; D perhaps matches TRBD2 (6 bases). Germline V gene sequence: CDR1 LGHNT, CDR2 FRNRAP. Trimming left V 0 bases short and J 0 bases short, with 10 bases between. The CDR3 contains 16 residues. CDR3 sequence: CASGLVLAASTDTQYF. Incomplete CDR3 DNA: TGTGCTAGTGGTTTGGTACTAGCAGCTAGCACAGATACG. The whole variable domain, remainder taken from reference TRBV12-5 and TRBJ2-3, is DARVTQTPRHKVTEMGQEVTMRCQPILGHNTVFWYRQTMMQGLELLAYFRNRAPLDDSGMPKDRFSAEMPDATLATLKIQPSEPRDSAVYFCASGLVLAASTDTQYFGPGTRLTVL.

This clone was seen more than once but under ten times. Read data end 3 residues before the CDR3 end; the end is taken from the germline J gene. This sample includes further DNA sequences coding for the same CDR3. This sequence joins TRBV18 and TRBJ2-1; D is unclear. Trimming stripped 0 bases from V and 2 bases from J, with 5 bases between. The CDR3 totals 14 residues. The germline V gene encodes CDR1 KGHSH and CDR2 LQKENI. CDR3 loop: CASSPPPAYNEQFF. The part of the CDR3 DNA that was read is TGTGCCAGCTCACCACCGCCAGCCTACAATGAG.

This clone was found many times. The sequence runs out 3 residues before the end of the CDR3; the remainder is reconstructed from the germline J gene. This chain links TRBV2 with TRBJ1-6, with 7 bases matching TRBD1. V was clipped by 4 bases and J by 7 bases; unmatched bases: 10. Germline CDR1 SNHLY, CDR2 FYNNEI. The CDR3 runs to 16 residues. The CDR3 reads CASSGDEGQRNSPLHF. The CDR3 bases that were read are TGTGCCAGCAGTGGGGATGAGGGACAGAGAAATTCACCC. Filled out from reference TRBV2 and TRBJ1-6, the complete variable domain reads EPEVTQTPSHQVTQMGQEVILRCVPISNHLYFYWYRQILGQKVEFLVSFYNNEISEKSEIFDDQFSVERPDGSNFTLKIRSTKLEDSAMYFCASSGDEGQRNSPLHFGNGTRLTVT.

This clone was observed many times. CDR3: CAWSVRGNQPQHF. The sequenced part of the CDR3 DNA is TGTGCCTGGAGTGTGAGGGGTAATCAGCCC. The J gene is TRBJ1-5, the V gene TRBV30, with a weak D call TRBD1 (5 bases). The read finishes 3 residues shy of the CDR3 end, and the germline J gene is used to complete it. The CDR3 extends over 13 amino acids. Germline CDR1 and CDR2: GTSNPN and SVGIG (reference sequence). V gave up 0 bases and J gave up 4 bases, with 7 bases separating them.

About this clone itself: The read halts 3 residues ahead of the CDR3 end, with the missing end drawn from the germline J gene. This chain joins TRBV7-8 and TRBJ2-2, with 7 bases lining up with TRBD1. CDR3 length equals 16 residues. Germline CDR1 and CDR2: SGHVS and FQNEAQ. This chain's CDR3 is CASSQGTVRSNEKLFF. The part of the CDR3 DNA that was read is TGTGCCAGCAGCCAAGGGACAGTGCGGAGTAATGAAAAG. The full variable domain, with the rest looked up from reference TRBV7-8 and TRBJ2-2, is GAGVSQSPRYKVAKRGQDVALRCDPISGHVSLFWYQQALGQGPEFLTYFQNEAQLDKSGLPSDRFFAERPEGSVSTLKIQRTQQEDSAVYLCASSQGTVRSNEKLFFGEGSRLTVL.

As for this clone: From the germline J gene comes the end of the CDR3, since the read stops 3 residues before it. The rearrangement links TRBV6-2 or TRBV6-3 to TRBJ1-1; possible D gene TRBD1, 6 bases. This CDR3 region has 14 residues. Germline V gene sequence: CDR1 MNHEY, CDR2 SVGEGT. The CDR3 DNA, read in part, is TGTGCCAGCACTACCGGACAGTCGGGGCAAGGC. It codes for CASTTGQSGQG. The entire CDR3 reads CASTTGQSGQGAFF.

About this clone: The read halts 3 residues ahead of the CDR3 end, with the missing end drawn from the germline J gene. The chain employs TRBV13 and TRBJ1-2, with a possible D match to TRBD1 (5 bases). Trimming cost V 7 bases and J 2 bases, with 14 bases left between them. Per germline, CDR1 PRHDT and CDR2 FYEKMQ (reference sequence). The CDR3 runs to 14 residues. This chain's CDR3 is CASIPGGVNYGYTF. CDR3 DNA (partial): TGTGCCAGCATCCCCGGAGGGGTAAACTATGGC.

This clone was detected many times. The CDR3 end is not reached by the read, which stops 3 residues before it; the germline J gene fills it in. V and J are TRBV20-1 and TRBJ2-7; 8 nucleotides match TRBD1. Germline CDR1 DFQATT, CDR2 SNEGSKA (reference sequence). CDR3 length: 12 amino acids. V lost 6 bases, J lost 5 bases, and 6 bases stayed unmatched. CDR3 sequence: CSATDRAHEQYF. The sequenced part of the CDR3 DNA is TGCAGTGCGACGGACAGGGCCCACGAG.

This clone was observed at least ten times. The DNA ends 3 residues before the CDR3 does, and the rest of the CDR3 is filled in from the germline J gene. This chain links TRBV19 with TRBJ1-5; D not certain. The CDR3 has 12 residues. The V end was cut by 3 bases, the J end by 4 bases, with 4 bases between. Germline loops: CDR1 LNHDA, CDR2 SQIVND (reference sequence). CDR3 DNA (partial): TGTGCCAGTAGTATCCTGAATCAGCCC. Its translation is CASSILNQP. The entire CDR3 reads CASSILNQPQHF.

This clone was recorded at least ten times. The sequence runs out 3 residues before the end of the CDR3; the remainder is reconstructed from the germline J gene. The gene calls are TRBV4-2 and TRBJ2-7, with a weak D call TRBD2 (5 bases). CDR1 is LGHNA and CDR2 is YNFKEQ in the germline V gene. The CDR3 contains 13 residues. The V gene lost 4 bases and the J gene lost 2 bases, with 9 bases spanning the gap. Incomplete CDR3 DNA: TGTGCCAGCAGCCCACCTAGCACCTACGAG. Translation: CASSPPSTYE. Given in full, the CDR3 is CASSPPSTYEQYF.

A remark on this clone: The CDR3 is cut off 3 residues early in the read; its end comes from the germline J gene. The rearrangement uses TRBV7-2 and TRBJ2-7; TRBD2 matches 7 bases. The trim removed 0 bases at V and 4 bases at J, leaving 12 bases unmatched. The CDR3 extends over 17 amino acids. The germline V gene has CDR1 SGHTA and CDR2 FQGNSA. The CDR3 spells CASSLAVLSSGFYEQYF. The covered CDR3 bases are TGTGCCAGCAGCTTAGCGGTTTTGTCTAGCGGATTTTACGAG. The full variable domain, rest sourced from reference TRBV7-2 and TRBJ2-7, is GAGVSQSPSNKVTEKGKDVELRCDPISGHTALYWYRQSLGQGLEFLIYFQGNSAPDKSGLPSDRFSAERTGGSVSTLTIQRTQQEDSAVYLCASSLAVLSSGFYEQYFGPGTRLTVT.

This clone was seen at least ten times. CDR3 loop: CASSLERDYGETQYF. The DNA read from the CDR3 is TGTGCCAGCAGCTTAGAGAGGGACTACGGGGAGACG. V and J are TRBV7-8 and TRBJ2-3; 7 nucleotides align to TRBD2. From the germline J gene comes the end of the CDR3, since the read stops 3 residues before it. The germline V gene encodes CDR1 SGHVS and CDR2 FQNEAQ. This CDR3 comprises 15 residues.

On this clone: The CDR3 is cut off 3 residues early in the read; its end comes from the germline J gene. This chain joins TRBV5-1 and TRBJ2-5; D perhaps matches TRBD2 (6 bases). The length of the CDR3 is 14 residues. V dropped 7 bases and J dropped 3 bases, with 16 bases sitting between them. Germline CDR1 is SGHRS and CDR2 is YFSETQ. This CDR3 reads CASRKGLPEETQYF. CDR3 bases read: TGCGCCAGCCGTAAGGGACTCCCAGAAGAGACC.

This clone was found many times. The read comes to an end 3 residues before the CDR3 does, leaving the germline J gene to fill in the end. The chain joins TRBV19 to TRBJ1-1; D gene uncertain. The CDR3 length is 12 residues. Germline-derived CDR1 and CDR2 are LNHDA and SQIVND (reference sequence). The ends were cut back, 7 bases at V and 6 bases at J, with 12 bases in the middle. CDR3 sequence: CASKGKVAEAFF. The sequenced part of the CDR3 DNA is TGTGCCAGTAAGGGCAAAGTCGCTGAA. Based on the CDR3 plus reference TRBV19 and TRBJ1-1, the full variable domain is DGGITQSPKYLFRKEGQNVTLSCEQNLNHDAMYWYRQDPGQGLRLIYYSQIVNDFQKGDIAEGYSVSREKKESFPLTVTSAQKNPTAFYLCASKGKVAEAFFGQGTRLTVV.